The present T cell receptor beta chain was sequenced within a study of blood T cell repertoires in COVID-19. Study-level background: COVID-19 samples, acute and convalescent, were from the United States, Italy and Spain. PBMCs, B-cell-depleted T cells, or T cells provided the cDNA or gDNA that made up the material.

The data were produced by immunoSEQ multiplex PCR, yet TCRdb's version contains in-frame clones alone and is incomplete. Of roughly 320,000 clones listed, roughly 90% are singletons. Trimming pared 4 bases from V and 7 bases from J, leaving 8 bases between. The CDR3 extends over 13 amino acids. Germline CDR1 LGHDT, CDR2 YNNKEL (reference sequence). Seattle researchers signed up patients amid active infection and tracked them longitudinally. The TCR originated in a woman in her twenties or thirties with COVID-19, enrolled during active disease. The chain employs TRBV3-1 (or the pseudogene TRBV3-2) and TRBJ1-6; no definite D call. Sequencing was carried out using peripheral blood. As DNA, the CDR3 is TGTGCCAGCAGCCCCAGCAGGAATTCACCCCTCCACTTT. Amino acid sequence: CASSPSRNSPLHF.